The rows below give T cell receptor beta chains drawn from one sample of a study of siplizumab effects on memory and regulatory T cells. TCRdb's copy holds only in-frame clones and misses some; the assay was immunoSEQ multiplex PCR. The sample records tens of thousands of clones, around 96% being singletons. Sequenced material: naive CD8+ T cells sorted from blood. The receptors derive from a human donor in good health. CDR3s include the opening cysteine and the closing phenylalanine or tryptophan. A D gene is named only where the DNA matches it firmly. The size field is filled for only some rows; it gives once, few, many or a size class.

CDR3nt: TGTGCCAGCAGACCCGGGGGGGCCGAGACAGATACGCAGTATTTT
CDR3aa: CASRPGGAETDTQYF
abundance: -
v_gene: TRBV11-3
j_gene: TRBJ2-3
d_gene: TRBD2
len: 15

CDR3nt: TGCAGCGTTGAAGTCTCCTACGAGCAGTACTTC
CDR3aa: CSVEVSYEQYF
abundance: once
v_gene: TRBV29-1
j_gene: TRBJ2-7
d_gene: -
len: 11

CDR3nt: TGCGCCAGCAGCCAATGGGACAGGGTGGGGGAGACCCAGTACTTC
CDR3aa: CASSQWDRVGETQYF
abundance: -
v_gene: TRBV4-3
j_gene: TRBJ2-5
d_gene: TRBD1
len: 15

CDR3nt: TGTGCTAGTGGTTTAGTCACTGAAGCTTTCTTT
CDR3aa: CASGLVTEAFF
abundance: -
v_gene: TRBV12-5
j_gene: TRBJ1-1
d_gene: -
len: 11

CDR3nt: TGTGCCAGCAGTTACGGGGGACTAGCGGGGTACAATGAGCAGTTCTTC
CDR3aa: CASSYGGLAGYNEQFF
abundance: -
v_gene: TRBV6-5
j_gene: TRBJ2-1
d_gene: TRBD2
len: 16

CDR3nt: TGTGCCAGCAGTTACTCGATAAAATCCGAGCAGTACTTC
CDR3aa: CASSYSIKSEQYF
abundance: -
v_gene: TRBV6-6
j_gene: TRBJ2-7
d_gene: -
len: 13

CDR3nt: TGCAGTGCTAGAACAGATACGCAGTATTTT
CDR3aa: CSARTDTQYF
abundance: -
v_gene: TRBV20-1
j_gene: TRBJ2-3
d_gene: -
len: 10

CDR3nt: TGCGCCAGCAGCTTGGGGGGGACAGGGAATTCACCCCTCCACTTT
CDR3aa: CASSLGGTGNSPLHF
abundance: -
v_gene: TRBV4-1
j_gene: TRBJ1-6
d_gene: TRBD1
len: 15

CDR3nt: TGCGCCAGCAGCTTCGGGGGTAACACCGGGGAGCTGTTTTTT
CDR3aa: CASSFGGNTGELFF
abundance: -
v_gene: TRBV5-1
j_gene: TRBJ2-2
d_gene: -
len: 14

CDR3nt: TGTGCCAGCAGCGGGGTCTATGGCTACACCTTC
CDR3aa: CASSGVYGYTF
abundance: few
v_gene: TRBV9
j_gene: TRBJ1-2
d_gene: -
len: 11

CDR3nt: TGTGCCAGCAGCACCCGATCTGATACGCAGTATTTT
CDR3aa: CASSTRSDTQYF
abundance: -
v_gene: TRBV4-2
j_gene: TRBJ2-3
d_gene: -
len: 12

CDR3nt: TGTGCCAGCAGTGCCGGCGGCTACACCGGGGAGCTGTTTTTT
CDR3aa: CASSAGGYTGELFF
abundance: -
v_gene: TRBV25-1
j_gene: TRBJ2-2
d_gene: -
len: 14

CDR3nt: TGTGCCAGCAGCTTAGGGTCTGGCGGCTCTCCCTACGAGCAGTACTTC
CDR3aa: CASSLGSGGSPYEQYF
abundance: -
v_gene: TRBV7-9
j_gene: TRBJ2-7
d_gene: -
len: 16

CDR3nt: TGTGCCAGCGGACTAGCGGGGGAGTCAGATACGCAGTATTTT
CDR3aa: CASGLAGESDTQYF
abundance: -
v_gene: TRBV27
j_gene: TRBJ2-3
d_gene: TRBD2
len: 14